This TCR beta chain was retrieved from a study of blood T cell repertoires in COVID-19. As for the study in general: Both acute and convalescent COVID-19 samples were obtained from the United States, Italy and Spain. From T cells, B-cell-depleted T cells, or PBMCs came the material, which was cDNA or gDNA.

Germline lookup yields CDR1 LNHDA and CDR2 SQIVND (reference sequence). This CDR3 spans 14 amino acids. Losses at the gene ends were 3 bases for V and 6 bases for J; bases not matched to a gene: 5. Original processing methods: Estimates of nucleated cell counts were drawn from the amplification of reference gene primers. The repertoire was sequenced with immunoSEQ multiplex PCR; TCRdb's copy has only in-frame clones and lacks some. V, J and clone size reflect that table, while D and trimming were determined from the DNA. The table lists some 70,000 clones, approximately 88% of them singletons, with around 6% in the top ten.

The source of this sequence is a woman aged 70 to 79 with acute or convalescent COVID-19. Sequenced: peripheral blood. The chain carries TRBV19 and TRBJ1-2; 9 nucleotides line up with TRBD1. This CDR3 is CASSISGTGHGYTF. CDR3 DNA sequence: TGTGCCAGTAGTATCTCCGGGACAGGGCATGGCTACACCTTC.